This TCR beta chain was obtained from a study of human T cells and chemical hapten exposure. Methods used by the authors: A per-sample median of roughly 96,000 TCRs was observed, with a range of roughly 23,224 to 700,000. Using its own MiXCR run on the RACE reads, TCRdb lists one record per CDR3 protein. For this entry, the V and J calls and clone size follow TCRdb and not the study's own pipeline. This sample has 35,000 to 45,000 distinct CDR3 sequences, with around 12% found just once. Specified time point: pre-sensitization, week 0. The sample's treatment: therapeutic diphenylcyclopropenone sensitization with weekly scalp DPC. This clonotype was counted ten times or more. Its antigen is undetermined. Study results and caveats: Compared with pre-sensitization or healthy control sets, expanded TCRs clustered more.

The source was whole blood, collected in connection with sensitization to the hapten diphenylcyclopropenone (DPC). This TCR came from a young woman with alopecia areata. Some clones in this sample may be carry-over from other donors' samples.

The CDR3 region is CASSLVRDRGTYEQYF. In DNA form, the CDR3 reads TGTGCCAGCAGTCTCGTTCGGGACAGGGGAACCTACGAGCAGTACTTC. The rearrangement joins TRBV28 to TRBJ2-7; 10 positions match TRBD1. The trim removed 5 bases at V and 2 bases at J, leaving 9 bases unmatched. The CDR3 is made up of 16 amino acids. Germline V gene lookup returns CDR1 MDHEN and CDR2 SYDVKM.